This T cell receptor (beta chain) was sequenced during a study of shared clonotypes between healthy human individuals (dated by TCRdb to about 2020). Some background on the complete study: A couple of women and a few men aged 18 to 49 years were included in the cohort. Per donor, three plates each were used for CD4 naive and CD4 memory, two for CD8 naive, and one for CD8 memory. Different laboratories and diverse techniques were used to prepare libraries and sequence TCR repertoires, to increase sequencing depth and limit assay-specific biases. Blood TCR repertoires of roughly five healthy adults were deeply sequenced to estimate repertoire size and the extent of clonotype sharing between individuals. Each donor's leukapheresis produced roughly between roughly 0.85 and 9.5 billion PBMCs. What the study reported, not specific to this receptor: Estimated clonotype richness was generally larger for naive than for memory subsets. Because the study included a small number of donors, the genetic and exposure-history diversity represented was limited. Pairwise subsampling indicated that sequencing depth was expected to affect the degree of clonotype sharing among donors. Sampling was restricted to blood, and TCR repertoires in tissues likely differ from the TCR repertoires found in blood. Rarefaction of sorted-subset datasets indicated incomplete sequencing despite the large sequencing depth. Compared with non-shared clonotypes, clonotypes shared by all four sorted-subset donors had higher generation probabilities. Across a handful of donors, roughly 5.4% of naive CD4, approximately 4% of naive CD8, 2.3% of memory CD4, and approximately 0.42% of memory CD8 clonotypes were shared.

With regard to this clone: What this receptor recognizes is not known. Qualities for individual bases were not recorded, and no much larger clone is one base off.

The donors were healthy, HIV-negative adults with no recently reported acute infections or vaccinations. Every donor was a Caucasian adult living in Nashville, Tennessee, USA. CD4+ T cells were enriched by magnetic negative selection, after which naive cells were positively selected on CD45RA and the negative fraction was taken as the memory subset. Blood was obtained by leukapheresis, after which PBMCs were separated by Ficoll-Histopaque density gradient centrifugation and cryopreserved in liquid nitrogen vapor phase. Purity and quantity of every magnetically sorted T cell population were checked by analytical flow cytometry. Genomic DNA was isolated from every sorted fraction and measured by UV absorbance on a Nanodrop 2000c. Using the deep immunoSEQ assay, TCR CDR3 regions were amplified from genomic DNA by multiplex PCR. Extracted genomic DNA from each cell subset was spread evenly across all wells of several immunoSEQ 96-well plates, with each plate serving as a replicate. Each replicate PCR for sorted subsets received about 220 ng genomic DNA, equal to about 30,000 T cell genomes. Purified libraries were measured with a Qubit 3.0 fluorometer, size-checked on a Bioanalyzer 2100, and measured again with the KAPA Library Quantification kit. Every immunoSEQ 96-well plate was sequenced on a separate single-read 150-cycle Illumina NextSeq 550 flow cell. Turning to the authors' computational methods: Because only junctional sequences without quality scores were contained in the immunoSEQ output, filtering matching that applied to full-length reads could not be performed. Sequences were annotated with PyIR, a Python wrapper for IgBLAST v1.9, and V/J genes and CDR3 were assigned using IMGT germline references. Reads were filtered out if the reads had weak V/J assignments (E-value above 1e-6), no CDR3, stop codons, out-of-frame junctions, or ambiguous translated residues. A V3J clonotype was defined by an identical inferred V gene, J gene, and CDR3 amino acid sequence. To compute the percentage overlap between repertoires, the number of shared unique clonotypes was divided by the size of the smaller repertoire. Three approaches were used to assess repertoire richness: RTK rarefaction, the Chao1 estimator, and Recon v2.1 estimates of unobserved clonotypes. Generation probabilities were computed with OLGA for all TCRbeta clonotypes obtained by the gDNA method from a handful of donors. The table was pulled from immuneACCESS by TCRdb, which kept in-frame rearrangements only. Such tables lose some clones; where checked, under half of the loss comes from unresolved V genes, and the rest has no known cause. V and J calls and clone size are given by that table; D and trimming were obtained from the DNA. For this sample there are about 1.1 million clones; about four fifths appear just once. The top ten clonotypes cover roughly 0.65% of the sample.

Per the germline V gene, MDHEN is the CDR1 and SYDVKM is the CDR2. The CDR3 spans 15 residues, from the cysteine through the phenylalanine. The read is trimmed to its CDR3 DNA, 45 bases read in frame from base 1. At the junction V is shortened by 7 bases and J by 0 bases, with 14 bases in between. The receptor chain draws on TRBV28 and TRBJ2-3; the D gene cannot be named for sure. The sample comprised memory CD4+ T cells from PBMCs. Read against the paper, the sample's cell subset or site label means: CD45RA-negative fraction. This sequence was found in a man aged 18 to 29 in good health. Some clones in this sample may be carry-over from other donors' samples. The bases are TGTGCCAGCACAAAGGGATCACAGAGCACAGATACGCAGTATTTT. This is translated as CASTKGSQSTDTQYF.